What follows are 21 T cell receptor beta chains derived from one specimen sequenced in a study of T cells in Graves' hyperthyroidism and ophthalmopathy. The investigators amplified TCR beta CDR3 regions from RNA transcripts. The HTBI set primed first-round TCR CDR3 RT-PCR. TCRdb re-called the multiplex PCR reads with MiXCR, one entry per CDR3 protein. The profile shows fewer than 450,000 distinct CDR3 sequences, 17% of them singletons. Sequenced material: blood. These receptors originate from a woman under 40 with Graves' hyperthyroidism that later progressed to Graves' ophthalmopathy.

This clonotype has a count of ten or more. The chain combines TRBV7-8 with TRBJ2-1; D is ambiguous. Trimming pared 5 bases from V and 7 bases from J, leaving 9 bases between. CDR1 and CDR2 from the germline V gene are SGHVS and FQNEAQ. This CDR3 is 12 amino acids long. CDR3 DNA sequence: TGTGCCAGCAGCCCTCCCTCAAATGAGCAGTTCTTC. Translating it yields CASSPPSNEQFF.

This clonotype was recorded many times. This CDR3 is CASSVETSGRGEETQYF. Here the CDR3 DNA reads TGTGCCAGCAGTGTTGAGACTAGCGGGAGAGGAGAAGAGACCCAGTACTTC. The chain links TRBV12-3 or TRBV12-4 to TRBJ2-5; 12 bases align to TRBD2. The V and J ends lost 5 bases and 3 bases, in that order; junction bases with no gene match: 10. The CDR3 contains 17 residues.

This clonotype has more than one count but fewer than ten. The junction shows a germline mismatch at one end, possibly a read error. CDR3 sequence (DNA): TGTGCCAGCAGTCTATCGACAGGGGTGAGCAATCAGCCCCAGCATTTT. This translates into CASSLSTGVSNQPQHF. The chain carries TRBV27 and TRBJ1-5, with TRBD1 matching 8 bases. Germline loops: CDR1 MNHEY, CDR2 SMNVEV (reference sequence). The CDR3 is 16 residues long.

In this sample, this clonotype turned up a few times. The CDR3 protein is CASSHRTLGRGGSNQPQHF. The CDR3 coding sequence is TGCGCCAGCAGCCACCGAACATTGGGGCGGGGGGGTAGCAATCAGCCCCAGCATTTT. The chain has TRBV4-1 and TRBJ1-5; tentatively, D is TRBD1 (5 bases). CDR1 and CDR2 (germline): MGHRA, YSYEKL. Trimming took off 3 bases at V and 0 bases at J, with 21 bases between the two ends. The length of the CDR3 is 19 residues.

This clonotype was counted ten times or more. The chain uses TRBV2 and TRBJ2-7; weak D call: TRBD2 (5 bases). Trimming cost V 2 bases and J 0 bases, with 11 bases left between them. Per germline, CDR1 SNHLY and CDR2 FYNNEI. The CDR3 totals 15 residues. The CDR3 reads CASSEWETHSYEQYF. The CDR3 coding sequence is TGTGCCAGCAGTGAATGGGAGACACACTCCTACGAGCAGTACTTC.

This clonotype was recorded at least ten times. This chain links TRBV7-8 with TRBJ1-6; 8 bases match TRBD1. The ends lost 5 bases at V and 8 bases at J; junction bases unmatched: 8. This CDR3 has 15 residues. The germline gives CDR1 SGHVS, CDR2 FQNEAQ. CDR3 in DNA: TGTGCCAGCAGCGTACTAGACAGGGGCTATTCACCCCTCCACTTT. Its translation is CASSVLDRGYSPLHF.

The chain uses TRBV7-8 and TRBJ2-3; 8 bases fit TRBD2. Germline V CDR1 and CDR2: SGHVS, FQNEAQ. Trimming at V came to 8 bases and at J to 2 bases, leaving 15 bases not matched to a gene. CDR3 length: 17 amino acids. CDR3 coding DNA: TGTGCCAGCCAAGGGGGGACGATAGCGGGACCCACAGATACGCAGTATTTT. Its protein product is CASQGGTIAGPTDTQYF.

This clonotype has a count of ten or more. The CDR3 is CASSDDRGNTDTQYF. The CDR3 DNA reads TGTGCCAGCAGCGATGACAGGGGGAACACAGATACGCAGTATTTT. The V gene is TRBV7-8, the J gene TRBJ2-3; TRBD1 agrees at 9 bases. V was clipped by 5 bases and J by 2 bases; unmatched bases: 5. This CDR3 contains 15 residues. Looked up from germline, CDR1 is SGHVS and CDR2 is FQNEAQ.

In this sample, this clonotype turned up many times. The V call is TRBV3-1, the J call TRBJ2-3; D gene uncertain. V dropped 4 bases and J dropped 0 bases, with 8 bases sitting between them. CDR3 length: 14 amino acids. CDR1 is LGHDT, CDR2 YNNKEL, per germline (reference sequence). The CDR3 DNA is TGTGCCAGCAGCCCTTGGACCAGCACAGATACGCAGTATTTT. The encoded protein is CASSPWTSTDTQYF.

This clonotype was picked up a small number of times. J is TRBJ1-1 and V is TRBV7-9, with D possibly TRBD1 on 5 matching bases. Germline values: CDR1 SEHNR, CDR2 FQNEAQ (reference sequence). The CDR3 consists of 14 residues. Trimming removed 5 bases at V and 8 bases at J, with 18 bases between. The CDR3 region has the DNA TGTGCCAGCAGCACCCGAGGGGCGGCAGAGGAAGCTTTCTTT. Translating gives CASSTRGAAEEAFF.

This clonotype was seen more than once but under ten times. The chain employs TRBV7-9 and TRBJ1-2; no firm D call. Germline V gives CDR1 SEHNR, CDR2 FQNEAQ (reference sequence). The CDR3 spans 15 residues. Between the trimmed V and J ends, which lost 5 bases and 2 bases, there was a span of 15 bases. CDR3 sequence (DNA): TGTGCCAGCAGCCGAATAAATTGGTTAAACTATGGCTACACCTTC. Translation: CASSRINWLNYGYTF.

Ten or more counts support this clonotype. The chain is built from TRBV20-1 and TRBJ1-4; D is ambiguous. CDR3 length: 17 residues. Germline V CDR1 and CDR2: DFQATT, SNEGSKA (reference sequence). The germline V and J ends were trimmed by 3 bases and 0 bases, with 17 bases remaining between them. CDR3 sequence reads: CSASYIRFTPTNEKLFF. The CDR3, as DNA: TGCAGTGCTAGCTATATACGCTTCACTCCAACTAATGAAAAACTGTTTTTT.

This clonotype came up many times. This chain joins TRBV11-2 and TRBJ1-4; D gene uncertain. There are 15 residues in the CDR3. The germline gives CDR1 SGHAT, CDR2 FQNNGV. V lost 4 bases and J 1 base, leaving 10 bases between the germline ends. The CDR3 spells CASSSLQKTNEKLFF. The CDR3 DNA reads as TGTGCCAGCAGCTCGTTACAGAAAACTAATGAAAAACTGTTTTTT.

The table lists this clonotype with many counts. The rearrangement uses TRBV6-1 and TRBJ2-3; D possibly corresponds to TRBD2 (5 bases). Germline assignment: CDR1 MNHNS and CDR2 SASEGT. Trimming took off 4 bases at V and 4 bases at J, with 18 bases between the two ends. The CDR3 has 16 residues. This CDR3 is CASSGWESAGADTQYF. The DNA for the CDR3 is TGTGCCAGCAGTGGCTGGGAGTCCGCTGGGGCAGATACGCAGTATTTT.

On this clonotype itself: Possible read error: a much larger clone is one base away. The rearrangement uses TRBV5-1 and TRBJ1-1; D gene uncertain. Germline V gives CDR1 SGHRS, CDR2 YFSETQ. The CDR3 is 15 amino acids. The CDR3 protein is CASSLAASRNTEGFF. The CDR3 coding sequence is TGCGCCAGCAGCTTGGCAGCGAGTAGGAACACTGAAGGTTTCTTT.

This clonotype was detected ten times or more. The rearrangement links TRBV20-1 to TRBJ2-3, with D perhaps TRBD1 or TRBD2 (5 bases each). The CDR3 length is 12 residues. CDR1 is DFQATT, CDR2 SNEGSKA, per germline (reference sequence). Trimming shortened V by 6 bases and J by 8 bases, and 15 bases separated the two germline ends. The CDR3 protein is CSARQTGSTQYF. CDR3 bases: TGCAGTGCGAGACAGACGGGGAGTACGCAGTATTTT.

Many counts were recorded for this clonotype. In DNA form, the CDR3 reads TGTGCCAGCAGCCAAGGGGACAGGGTACCAGAGACCCAGTACTTC. It is translated as CASSQGDRVPETQYF. V gene TRBV11-2 combines with J gene TRBJ2-5, with 9 nucleotides matching TRBD1. The CDR3 spans 15 residues. Germline assignment: CDR1 SGHAT and CDR2 FQNNGV. V gave up 5 bases and J gave up 4 bases; unmatched junction bases: 8.

This clonotype was recorded a few times. The CDR3 is CSASGGTRRNNSPLHF. The CDR3 bases are TGCAGTGCGTCAGGGGGTACTAGGAGAAATAATTCACCCCTCCACTTT. The chain has TRBV20-1 and TRBJ1-6; TRBD1 agrees at 7 bases. V lost 6 bases and J lost 5; bases outside the gene matches: 13. Germline assignment: CDR1 DFQATT and CDR2 SNEGSKA (reference sequence). This CDR3 has 16 residues.

This clonotype was picked up many times. The gene calls are TRBV7-8 and TRBJ1-6, with 7 bases identical to TRBD1. Germline values: CDR1 SGHVS, CDR2 FQNEAQ. Unmatched junction bases numbered 10, after V lost 4 bases and J lost 4 bases. There are 17 residues in the CDR3. The chain's CDR3 is CASSSTSWGQYNSPLHF. The CDR3 bases are TGTGCCAGCAGCTCCACTTCGTGGGGACAGTATAATTCACCCCTCCACTTT.

In this sample, this clonotype turned up many times. The rearrangement joins TRBV6-1 to TRBJ1-1, with no clear D. V lost 3 bases to trimming and J lost 0 bases, with 11 bases between them. The CDR3 is made up of 15 amino acids. The germline gives CDR1 MNHNS, CDR2 SASEGT. In nucleotides, the CDR3 is TGTGCCAGCAGTGATCTACAGTTGATGAACACTGAAGCTTTCTTT. This sequence encodes CASSDLQLMNTEAFF.

This chain uses TRBV10-3 with TRBJ2-7; D may be TRBD1 or TRBD2 (5 bases each). Trimming left V 8 bases short and J 6 bases short, with 17 bases between. CDR1 ENHRY and CDR2 SYGVKD come from the germline V gene. This CDR3 has 13 amino acids. The CDR3 loop reads CAIGQLEEGEQYF. In nucleotides, the CDR3 is TGTGCCATCGGACAACTAGAGGAAGGCGAGCAGTACTTC.